This T cell receptor (beta chain) was profiled in a study of blood T cell repertoires in COVID-19. Across the whole study: T cells, B-cell-depleted T cells, or PBMCs supplied cDNA or gDNA.

The CDR3 length is 17 residues. Germline CDR1 is LGHNA and CDR2 is YSLEER. The V and J ends lost 3 bases and 1 base respectively, with 18 bases between them. Source study methods: Amplification of reference gene primers was used by the study to estimate nucleated cell counts. Profiling relied on immunoSEQ multiplex PCR, and the TCRdb table lists in-frame clones only, not all of them. From that table come the V and J calls and clone size; the DNA was used to work out D and trimming. The sample includes almost 55,000 clones, over 75% of them seen just once. The chain has TRBV4-3 and TRBJ1-2, with TRBD1 as a possible D gene (6 bases). The sequenced sample was peripheral blood. The source of this sequence is a man over 45 with active COVID-19. The CDR3 nucleotides read TGCGCCAGCAGCCACGCCGGGACAAGCCTTGATAACTATGGCTACACCTTC. It is translated as CASSHAGTSLDNYGYTF.